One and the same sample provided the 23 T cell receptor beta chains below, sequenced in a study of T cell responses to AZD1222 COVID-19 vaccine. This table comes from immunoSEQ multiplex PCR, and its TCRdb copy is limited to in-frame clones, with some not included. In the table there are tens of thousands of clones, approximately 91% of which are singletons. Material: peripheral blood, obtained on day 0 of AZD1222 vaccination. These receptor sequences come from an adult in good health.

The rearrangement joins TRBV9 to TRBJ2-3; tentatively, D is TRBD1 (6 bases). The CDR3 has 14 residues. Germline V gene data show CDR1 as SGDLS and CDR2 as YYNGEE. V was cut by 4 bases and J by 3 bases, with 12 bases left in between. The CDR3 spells CASSPQTGTDTQYF. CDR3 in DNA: TGTGCCAGCAGCCCCCAGACAGGTACAGATACGCAGTATTTT.

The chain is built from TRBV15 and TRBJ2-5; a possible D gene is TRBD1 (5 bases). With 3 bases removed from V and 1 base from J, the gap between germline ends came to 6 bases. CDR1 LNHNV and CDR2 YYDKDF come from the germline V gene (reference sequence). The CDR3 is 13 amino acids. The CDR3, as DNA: TGTGCCACCAGCAGGGACATCCAAGAGACCCAGTACTTC. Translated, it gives CATSRDIQETQYF. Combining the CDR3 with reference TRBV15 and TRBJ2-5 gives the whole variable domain DAMVIQNPRYQVTQFGKPVTLSCSQTLNHNVMYWYQQKSSQAPKLLFHYYDKDFNNEADTPDNFQSRRPNTSFCFLDIRSPGLGDTAMYLCATSRDIQETQYFGPGTRLLVL.

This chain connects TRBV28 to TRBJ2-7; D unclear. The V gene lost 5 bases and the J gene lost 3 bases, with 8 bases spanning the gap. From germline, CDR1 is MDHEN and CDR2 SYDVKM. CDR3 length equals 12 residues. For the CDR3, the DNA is TGTGCCAGCAGTCTCAAGGGCTACGAGCAGTACTTC. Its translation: CASSLKGYEQYF. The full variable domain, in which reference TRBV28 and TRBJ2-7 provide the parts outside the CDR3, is DVKVTQSSRYLVKRTGEKVFLECVQDMDHENMFWYRQDPGLGLRLIYFSYDVKMKEKGDIPEGYSVSREKKERFSLILESASTNQTSMYLCASSLKGYEQYFGPGTRLTVT.

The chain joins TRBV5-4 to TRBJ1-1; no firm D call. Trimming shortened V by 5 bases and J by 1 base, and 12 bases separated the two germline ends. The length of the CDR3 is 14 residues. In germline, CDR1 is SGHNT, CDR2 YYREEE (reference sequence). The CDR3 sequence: CASSYKDGNTEAFF. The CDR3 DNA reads TGTGCCAGCAGTTACAAGGACGGGAACACTGAAGCTTTCTTT.

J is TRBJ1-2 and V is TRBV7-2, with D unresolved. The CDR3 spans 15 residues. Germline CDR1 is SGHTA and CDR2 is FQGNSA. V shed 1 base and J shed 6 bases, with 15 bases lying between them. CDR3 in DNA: TGTGCCAGCAGCTTAGGGGTCGAGCGGGTTCATGGCTACACCTTC. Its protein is CASSLGVERVHGYTF.

CDR3 in amino acids: CASSYSGRGGYGYTF. The CDR3 bases are TGTGCCAGCAGTTACTCAGGCAGGGGCGGTTATGGCTACACCTTC. V usage is TRBV6-2 or TRBV6-3 and J usage is TRBJ1-2; TRBD1 might be the D (6 bases). CDR1 is MNHEY, CDR2 SVGEGT, per germline. V lost 0 bases and J 5 bases, leaving 13 bases between the germline ends. This CDR3 has 15 amino acids.

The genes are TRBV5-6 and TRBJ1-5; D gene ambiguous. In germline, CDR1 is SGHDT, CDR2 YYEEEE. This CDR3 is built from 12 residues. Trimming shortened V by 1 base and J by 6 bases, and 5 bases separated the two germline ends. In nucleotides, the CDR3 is TGTGCCAGCAGCTTGTTCGCTCAGCCCCAGCATTTT. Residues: CASSLFAQPQHF.

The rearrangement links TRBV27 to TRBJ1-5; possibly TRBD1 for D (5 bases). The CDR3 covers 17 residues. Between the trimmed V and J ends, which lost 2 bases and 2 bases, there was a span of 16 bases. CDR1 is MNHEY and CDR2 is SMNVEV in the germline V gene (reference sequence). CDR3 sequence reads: CASSLQFGREGNQPQHF. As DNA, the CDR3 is TGTGCCAGCAGTTTACAGTTCGGCAGGGAGGGCAATCAGCCCCAGCATTTT.

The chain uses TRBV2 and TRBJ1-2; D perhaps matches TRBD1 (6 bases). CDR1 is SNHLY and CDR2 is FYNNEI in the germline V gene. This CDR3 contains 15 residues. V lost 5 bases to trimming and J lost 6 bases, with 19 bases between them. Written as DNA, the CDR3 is TGTGCCAGCAGTAATACCCCCTGGACAGCCAATGGCTACACCTTC. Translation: CASSNTPWTANGYTF.

This CDR3 is CASSLVGGFNEKLFF. The CDR3 DNA is TGCGCCAGCAGCTTGGTCGGGGGTTTTAATGAAAAACTGTTTTTT. V is TRBV5-1 and J is TRBJ1-4, with a weak D call TRBD1 (5 bases). CDR1 is SGHRS and CDR2 is YFSETQ in the germline V gene. The CDR3 extends over 15 amino acids. With 0 bases removed from V and 4 bases from J, the gap between germline ends came to 10 bases.

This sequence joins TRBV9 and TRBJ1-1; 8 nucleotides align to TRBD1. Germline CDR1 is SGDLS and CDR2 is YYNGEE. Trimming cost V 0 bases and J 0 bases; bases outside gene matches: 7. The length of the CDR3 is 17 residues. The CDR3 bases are TGTGCCAGCAGCGTAGCTACGGGACAGGCCATGAACACTGAAGCTTTCTTT. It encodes CASSVATGQAMNTEAFF.

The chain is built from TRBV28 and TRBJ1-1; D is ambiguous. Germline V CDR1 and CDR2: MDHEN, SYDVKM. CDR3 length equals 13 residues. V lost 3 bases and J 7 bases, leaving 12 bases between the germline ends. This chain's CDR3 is CASSFGGWGEAFF. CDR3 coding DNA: TGTGCCAGCAGTTTCGGAGGTTGGGGTGAAGCTTTCTTT.

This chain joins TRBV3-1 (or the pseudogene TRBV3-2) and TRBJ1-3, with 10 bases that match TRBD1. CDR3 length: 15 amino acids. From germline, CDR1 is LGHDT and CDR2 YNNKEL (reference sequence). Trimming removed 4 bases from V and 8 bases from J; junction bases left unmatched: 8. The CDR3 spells CASSLRDRGIDTIYF. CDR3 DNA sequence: TGTGCCAGCAGCCTCCGGGACAGGGGAATTGACACCATATATTTT.

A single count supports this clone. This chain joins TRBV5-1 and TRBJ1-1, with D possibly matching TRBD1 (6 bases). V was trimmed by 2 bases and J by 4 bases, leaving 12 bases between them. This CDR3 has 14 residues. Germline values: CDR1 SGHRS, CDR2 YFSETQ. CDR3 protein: CASSFTGHGTEAFF. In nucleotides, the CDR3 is TGCGCCAGCAGCTTTACAGGGCACGGCACTGAAGCTTTCTTT. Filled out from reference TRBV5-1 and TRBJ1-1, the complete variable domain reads KAGVTQTPRYLIKTRGQQVTLSCSPISGHRSVSWYQQTPGQGLQFLFEYFSETQRNKGNFPGRFSGRQFSNSRSEMNVSTLELGDSALYLCASSFTGHGTEAFFGQGTRLTVV.

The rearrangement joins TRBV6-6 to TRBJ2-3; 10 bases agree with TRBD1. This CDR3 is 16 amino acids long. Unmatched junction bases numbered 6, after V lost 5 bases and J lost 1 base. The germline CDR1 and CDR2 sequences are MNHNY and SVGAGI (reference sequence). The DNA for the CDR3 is TGTGCCAGCAGTCGACAGGGGGCGGCCCGCACAGATACGCAGTATTTT. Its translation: CASSRQGAARTDTQYF.

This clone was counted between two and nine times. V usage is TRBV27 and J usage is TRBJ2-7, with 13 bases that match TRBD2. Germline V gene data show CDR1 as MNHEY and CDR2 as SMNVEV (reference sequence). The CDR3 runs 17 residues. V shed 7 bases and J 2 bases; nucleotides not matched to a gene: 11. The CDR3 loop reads CASNRRAGLAGPYEQYF. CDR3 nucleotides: TGTGCCAGCAACCGTAGGGCGGGACTAGCGGGGCCCTACGAGCAGTACTTC.

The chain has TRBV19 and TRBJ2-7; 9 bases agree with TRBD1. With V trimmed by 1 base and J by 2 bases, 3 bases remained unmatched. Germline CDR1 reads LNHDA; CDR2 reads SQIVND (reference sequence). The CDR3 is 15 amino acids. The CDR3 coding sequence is TGTGCCAGTAGTATAGGCGGGACAGGGACCTACGAGCAGTACTTC. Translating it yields CASSIGGTGTYEQYF.

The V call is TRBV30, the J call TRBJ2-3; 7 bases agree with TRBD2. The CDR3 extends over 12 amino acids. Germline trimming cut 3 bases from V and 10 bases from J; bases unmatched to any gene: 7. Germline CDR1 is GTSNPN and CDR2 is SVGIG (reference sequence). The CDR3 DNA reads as TGTGCCTGGAGCCTGACTAGCAAATCGCAGTATTTT. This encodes CAWSLTSKSQYF. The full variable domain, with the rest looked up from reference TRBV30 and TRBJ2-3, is SQTIHQWPATLVQPVGSPLSLECTVEGTSNPNLYWYRQAAGRGLQLLFYSVGIGQISSEVPQNLSASRPQDRQFILSSKKLLLSDSGFYLCAWSLTSKSQYFGPGTRLTVL.

CDR3 in amino acids: CASSARLAEYNEQFF. The DNA for the CDR3 is TGTGCCAGCAGCGCAAGACTAGCGGAATACAATGAGCAGTTCTTC. The V gene is TRBV7-3, the J gene TRBJ2-1; 9 positions agree with TRBD2. This CDR3 comprises 15 residues. Per germline, CDR1 SGHTA and CDR2 FQGTGA. V was pared by 5 bases and J by 4 bases, with 6 bases of the junction left unmatched.

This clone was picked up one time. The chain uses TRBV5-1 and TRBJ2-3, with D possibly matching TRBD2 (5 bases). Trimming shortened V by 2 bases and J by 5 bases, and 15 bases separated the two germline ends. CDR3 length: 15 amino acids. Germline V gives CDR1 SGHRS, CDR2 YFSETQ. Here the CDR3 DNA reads TGCGCCAGCAGCTTTACCGGAGGCACGGGAGATACGCAGTATTTT. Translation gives CASSFTGGTGDTQYF.

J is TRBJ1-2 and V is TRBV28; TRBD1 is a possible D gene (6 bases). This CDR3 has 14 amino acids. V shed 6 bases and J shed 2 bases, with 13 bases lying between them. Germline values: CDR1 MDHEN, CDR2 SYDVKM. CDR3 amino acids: CASSPPTGNYGYTF. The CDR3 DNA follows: TGTGCCAGCAGCCCCCCGACAGGAAACTATGGCTACACCTTC.

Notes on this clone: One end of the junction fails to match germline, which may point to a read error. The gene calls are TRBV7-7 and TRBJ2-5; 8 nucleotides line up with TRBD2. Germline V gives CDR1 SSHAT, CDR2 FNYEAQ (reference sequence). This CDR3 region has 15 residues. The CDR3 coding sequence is TGTGCTAGCATCCCCGGAGCGGGGGTACGAGAGACCCAGTACTTC. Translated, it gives CASIPGAGVRETQYF.

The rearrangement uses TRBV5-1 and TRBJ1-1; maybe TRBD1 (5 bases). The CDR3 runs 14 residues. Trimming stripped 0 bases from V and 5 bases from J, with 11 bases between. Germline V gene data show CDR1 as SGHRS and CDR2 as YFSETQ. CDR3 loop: CASSLVGLGTEAFF. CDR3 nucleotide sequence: TGCGCCAGCAGCTTGGTGGGACTAGGAACTGAAGCTTTCTTT.